This record covers a single T cell receptor beta chain. Its antigen is as yet unknown. This sample was included in a study of T cell repertoires in cytomegalovirus infection. Study background: Matching HLA type and CMV infection were both indicated by public TCR beta signatures.

Losses at the gene ends were 0 bases for V and 4 bases for J; bases not matched to a gene: 7. This CDR3 spans 17 amino acids. From germline, CDR1 is MNHEY and CDR2 SVGEGT. TCRdb recomputed calls from the reads with MiXCR, one row per CDR3 protein. The repertoire holds around 430,000 distinct CDR3 sequences, with about two fifths as singletons. The sequence was collected from a human donor in good health (CMV status not recorded). Some clones in this sample may be carry-over from other donors' samples. Sequenced material: cultured PBMCs, taken from culture after CMV antigen stimulation. The rearrangement links TRBV6-2 or TRBV6-3 to TRBJ2-1; 9 bases are shared with TRBD1. The CDR3 region is CASSYSRTGAKYNEQFF. The CDR3 nucleotides read TGTGCCAGCAGTTACTCCCGGACAGGGGCGAAATACAATGAGCAGTTCTTC.